Listed below are T cell receptor beta chains from one sample, sequenced in a study of early T cells in non-severe SARS-CoV-2 infection. TCRdb itself ran the 5' RACE reads through MiXCR, one entry per CDR3 protein. The profile shows roughly 52,000 distinct CDR3 sequences, roughly 8% of them singletons. Sequencing input: whole blood. The receptors were gathered from an adult who was a healthcare worker with PCR-confirmed SARS-CoV-2 infection or an uninfected control (not recorded which). Both conserved end residues are part of each CDR3. Fields, in order: V gene, D gene, J gene, clone size, CDR3 DNA, CDR3 protein. D genes are given only for firm matches. The size of a clone is reported for some rows only, either as once, few or many, or as a class for expanded clones.

>TRBV11-3|TRBD2|TRBJ2-7|.
TGTGCCAGCAGCTTTACTAGCGGGACCTACGAGCAGTACTTC
CASSFTSGTYEQYF
>TRBV7-8|.|TRBJ1-1|few
TGTGCCAGCAGCTTAAGGGAAGGGGCTGAAGCTTTCTTT
CASSLREGAEAFF
>TRBV2|TRBD2|TRBJ2-5|many
TGTGCCAGCAGGGGCGCAACAGCGGGGGCGCCCCAGTACTTC
CASRGATAGAPQYF
>TRBV27|.|TRBJ2-7|many
TGTGCCAGCAGCCTACAGGGACTCTCCTACGAGCAGTACTTC
CASSLQGLSYEQYF
>TRBV12-5|TRBD1|TRBJ2-1|few
TGTGCTAGTGGTACACCTGTGGGGACAGGGTTCTACGAGCAGTTCTTC
CASGTPVGTGFYEQFF
>TRBV7-9|.|TRBJ1-1|many
TGTGCCAGCAGCTTAGAAAGGGGAATCAACACTGAAGCTTTCTTT
CASSLERGINTEAFF
>TRBV6-1|.|TRBJ1-2|.
TGTGCCAGCAGTGATGGGGCAGGGACGCGCGGCTACACCTTC
CASSDGAGTRGYTF
>TRBV20-1|TRBD1|TRBJ2-3|many
TGCAGTGCTAGGTCGCGGTCTGGGACAGGGGTAGATACGCAGTATTTT
CSARSRSGTGVDTQYF
>TRBV6-1|TRBD1|TRBJ1-1|.
TGTGCCGTCAAACTACAGGGGTACACTGAAGCTTTCTTT
CAVKLQGYTEAFF
>TRBV5-6|.|TRBJ1-1|few
TGTGCCAGCAGCTTGGGCCAGGGATTGTACACTGAAGCTTTCTTT
CASSLGQGLYTEAFF
>TRBV10-3|.|TRBJ2-7|.
TGTGCCATCAGTGAGTCCCCCGACAGCCCCTGGGAGCAGTACTTC
CAISESPDSPWEQYF
>TRBV19|.|TRBJ2-7|.
TGTGCCAGTAGTATGGAGTCTGGGGGCCGCGAGCAGTACTTC
CASSMESGGREQYF
>TRBV6-2/TRBV6-3|TRBD1|TRBJ2-7|many
TGTGCCAGCAGTTACATCCTGGACAGGGGGAATCCCTACGAGCAGTACTTC
CASSYILDRGNPYEQYF
>TRBV5-4|.|TRBJ1-2|.
TGTGCCAGCACCCAATCGACCCGGAACTATGGCTACACCTTC
CASTQSTRNYGYTF
>TRBV18|.|TRBJ2-1|many
TGTGCCAGCTCACCACTCACCAATGAGCAGTTCTTC
CASSPLTNEQFF
>TRBV7-2|.|TRBJ1-1|few
TGTGCCAGCAGCCCGAGAAGGGGAGGAGGCACTGAAGCTTTCTTT
CASSPRRGGGTEAFF
>TRBV29-1|TRBD1|TRBJ2-7|.
TGCAGCGCGGAAAGAACAGGGGACGAGCAGTACTTC
CSAERTGDEQYF
>TRBV24-1|.|TRBJ2-1|many
TGTGCCACCAGGAGTCCGGACCAAGGGAATGAGCAGTTCTTC
CATRSPDQGNEQFF
>TRBV7-9|.|TRBJ2-5|.
TGTGCCAGCAGATCCAGACAGCAAGAGACCCAGTACTTC
CASRSRQQETQYF
>TRBV7-6|.|TRBJ1-4|.
TGTGCCAGCAGCCCTCGTTTTTTGCGTACTAATGAAAAACTGTTTTTT
CASSPRFLRTNEKLFF
>TRBV7-9|.|TRBJ2-7|.
TGTGCCAGCAGCGCGGTTTTAGGGGAGCAGTACTTC
CASSAVLGEQYF
>TRBV20-1|.|TRBJ2-4|few
TGCAGTGCCCGCCTATGGAGGGCCAAAAACATTCAGTACTTC
CSARLWRAKNIQYF
>TRBV19|TRBD1|TRBJ2-7|.
TGTGCCAGTAGTATAGGTTCGGGACAGACCTACGAGCAGTACTTC
CASSIGSGQTYEQYF
>TRBV12-3/TRBV12-4|.|TRBJ2-7|many
TGTGCCAGCACCGACAGCTCCTACGAGCAGTACTTC
CASTDSSYEQYF
>TRBV3-1|TRBD2|TRBJ2-1|many
TGTGCCAGCAGCCAAGATGTCCCTAGCGGGAGGGGTAGTGAGCAGTTCTTC
CASSQDVPSGRGSEQFF
>TRBV12-2|.|TRBJ2-3|.
.
CASRLDNSVAGGSTDTQYF
>TRBV18|TRBD2|TRBJ2-1|.
TGTGCCAGCTCACCATACCGGGGGGACAATGAGCAGTTCTTC
CASSPYRGDNEQFF
>TRBV4-2|TRBD2|TRBJ2-4|.
TGTGCCAGCAGCCAAGATCCGGGACTAGCGGTCAAAAACATTCAGTACTTC
CASSQDPGLAVKNIQYF
>TRBV29-1|.|TRBJ1-2|many
TGCAGCGTTGGTGGGGGAAACTATGGCTACACCTTC
CSVGGGNYGYTF
>TRBV15|.|TRBJ2-7|.
TGTGCCACCAGCAGAGAGGTGACAGGTCTGTCCTACGAGCAGTACTTC
CATSREVTGLSYEQYF
>TRBV20-1|TRBD1|TRBJ2-1|few
TGCAGTGCTAGAAGGACAGGTCTGGGGAATGAGCAGTTCTTC
CSARRTGLGNEQFF
>TRBV3-1|TRBD1|TRBJ1-2|few
TGTGCCAGCAGCCAACGCTCGGGACAGGGGAAGTATGGCTACACCTTC
CASSQRSGQGKYGYTF
>TRBV5-6|TRBD2|TRBJ2-1|few
TGTGCCAGCAGCTTGGCTTTAGCGGGAACGCTTAGTGATGAGCAGTTCTTC
CASSLALAGTLSDEQFF
>TRBV28|TRBD2|TRBJ2-1|.
TGTGCCGGGAAGACTAGCGGCCCATACAATGAGCAGTTCTTC
CAGKTSGPYNEQFF
>TRBV20-1|.|TRBJ2-7|few
TGCAGTGCTACTCCGAGCTCCTACGAGCAGTACTTC
CSATPSSYEQYF
>TRBV6-5|.|TRBJ1-3|.
TGTGCCAGCAGTTACTCCTGGACAGCCTCTGGAAACACCATATATTTT
CASSYSWTASGNTIYF
>TRBV7-2|.|TRBJ1-2|.
TGTACCAGCAGCTCCCAGACTAACTATGGCTACACCTTC
CTSSSQTNYGYTF
>TRBV7-9|TRBD2|TRBJ2-5|few
TGTGCCAGCAGCCCCCGAGCGGGGGAAGAGACCCAGTACTTC
CASSPRAGEETQYF
>TRBV3-1|.|TRBJ1-1|many
TGTGCCAGCAGCCACCAGGGGAACACTGAAGCTTTCTTT
CASSHQGNTEAFF
>TRBV10-3|TRBD1|TRBJ2-5|few
TGTGCCATCAGCCGCCAGGGGGTGCAACTACAAGAGACCCAGTACTTC
CAISRQGVQLQETQYF
>TRBV20-1|.|TRBJ2-7|.
TGCAGTGCGCCGAGGAACCTCGACGAGCAGTACTTC
CSAPRNLDEQYF
>TRBV6-2/TRBV6-3|TRBD2|TRBJ2-5|many
TGTGCCAGCAGTTACGAGGCGGGAGGGCCCCGACAAGAGACCCAGTACTTC
CASSYEAGGPRQETQYF